The 8 T cell receptor beta chains in this list originate from one sample, sequenced in a study of T cells in localized non-small cell lung cancer. The data were produced by immunoSEQ multiplex PCR, yet TCRdb's version contains in-frame clones alone and is incomplete. The table shows some 4,600 clones, with roughly 29% occurring only once. The sample in question was lung tumor tissue, obtained before any cancer treatment. The receptors originated from a male donor at least 60 years old with stage I lung adenocarcinoma.

The chain uses TRBV8-2 and TRBJ1-6; the listed D gene, TRBD1, was not tested against the DNA. TRBV8-2 is a known pseudogene. The CDR3 extends over 15 amino acids. The CDR3: CASSPGTGSISPLHF. In DNA form, the CDR3 reads TGTGCCAGCAGTCCCGGGACAGGGTCCATCTCACCCCTCCACTTT.

The sample holds a few counts of this clone. This sequence joins TRBV6-8 and TRBJ1-2, with D tentatively TRBD1 (5 bases). CDR1 and CDR2 (germline): MNHGY, SAAAGT. This CDR3 region has 14 residues. Trimming pared 5 bases from V and 7 bases from J, leaving 17 bases between. CDR3 region: CASSDGRIGGGYTF. CDR3 DNA: TGTGCCAGCAGTGACGGGAGAATCGGGGGTGGCTACACCTTC.

This chain joins TRBV11-3 and TRBJ2-7; 12 bases align to TRBD2. The CDR3 has 17 amino acids. V was pared by 5 bases and J by 0 bases, with 8 bases of the junction left unmatched. From germline, CDR1 is SGHNT and CDR2 YENEEA. DNA for the CDR3: TGTGCCAGCAGCGGAGGACTAGCGGGGATGATCTCCTACGAGCAGTACTTC. This encodes CASSGGLAGMISYEQYF.

By share of the sample, this clone is medium-sized. The genes are TRBV6-8 and TRBJ1-4; D uncertain. Germline CDR1 MNHGY, CDR2 SAAAGT. The CDR3 has 15 amino acids. Trimming took 0 bases from V and 5 from J, leaving 10 bases between them. The CDR3 loop is CASSYSITANEKLFF. Here the CDR3 DNA reads TGTGCCAGCAGTTACTCGATCACGGCGAATGAAAAACTGTTTTTT.

The rearrangement uses TRBV30 and TRBJ1-6, with 9 bases fitting TRBD1. Trimming took 3 bases from V and 7 from J; bases not matched to a gene: 7. The CDR3 sequence is 15 residues long. Germline values: CDR1 GTSNPN, CDR2 SVGIG (reference sequence). CDR3 in amino acids: CAWSGGTGNNSPLHF. DNA of the CDR3: TGTGCCTGGAGCGGGGGGACAGGGAACAATTCACCCCTCCACTTT.

This clone was seen a few times. This chain connects TRBV2 to TRBJ1-5, with TRBD1 matching 7 bases. Germline values: CDR1 SNHLY, CDR2 FYNNEI. Losses at the gene ends were 5 bases for V and 4 bases for J; bases not matched to a gene: 5. The length of the CDR3 is 14 residues. The CDR3 here is CASSTTGFNQPQHF. The DNA for the CDR3 is TGTGCCAGCAGTACGACAGGGTTTAATCAGCCCCAGCATTTT.

In this sample, this clone turned up many times. The rearrangement links TRBV6-8 to TRBJ1-6; D might be TRBD1 (5 bases). In germline, CDR1 is MNHGY, CDR2 SAAAGT. The V end was cut by 6 bases, the J end by 8 bases, with 11 bases between. This CDR3 has 13 residues. CDR3 nucleotide sequence: TGTGCCAGCAGCCTTATGACAGATTCACCCCTCCACTTT. This sequence encodes CASSLMTDSPLHF.

J is TRBJ1-2 and V is TRBV29-1; tentative D call: TRBD1 (5 bases). V dropped 4 bases and J dropped 6 bases, with 12 bases sitting between them. The CDR3 has 12 residues. The germline V gene has CDR1 SQVTM and CDR2 ANQGSEA. In nucleotides, the CDR3 is TGCAGCGTTGTGGGGGGGAAGGATGGCTACACCTTC. Translation: CSVVGGKDGYTF.